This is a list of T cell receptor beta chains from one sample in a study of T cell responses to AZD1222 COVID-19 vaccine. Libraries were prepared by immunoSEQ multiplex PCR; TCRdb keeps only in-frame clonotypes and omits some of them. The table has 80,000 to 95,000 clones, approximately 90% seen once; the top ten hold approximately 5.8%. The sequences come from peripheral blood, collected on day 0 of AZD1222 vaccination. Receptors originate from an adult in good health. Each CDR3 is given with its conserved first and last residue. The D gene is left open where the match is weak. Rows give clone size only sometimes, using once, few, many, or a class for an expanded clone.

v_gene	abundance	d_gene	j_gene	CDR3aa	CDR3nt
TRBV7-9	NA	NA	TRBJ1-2	CASSYGGTLANYGYTF	TGTGCCAGCAGTTATGGGGGGACCTTAGCTAACTATGGCTACACCTTC
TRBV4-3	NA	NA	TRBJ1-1	CASSHQGFTEAFF	TGCGCCAGCAGCCACCAGGGATTCACTGAAGCTTTCTTT
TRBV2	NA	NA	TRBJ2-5	CASSDPGTQYF	TGTGCCAGCAGTGACCCTGGGACCCAGTACTTC
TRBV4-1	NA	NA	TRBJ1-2	CASSQEQGPWGYTF	TGCGCCAGCAGCCAAGAACAGGGACCTTGGGGCTACACCTTC
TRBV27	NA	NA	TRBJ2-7	CASSSRYEQYF	TGTGCCAGCAGTTCAAGATACGAGCAGTACTTC
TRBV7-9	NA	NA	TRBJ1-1	CASSSDGGTEAFF	TGTGCCAGCAGCTCCGACGGAGGCACTGAAGCTTTCTTT
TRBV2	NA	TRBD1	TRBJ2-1	CASRTGGAPYNEQFF	TGTGCCAGCAGAACAGGGGGCGCCCCCTACAATGAGCAGTTCTTC
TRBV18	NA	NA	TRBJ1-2	CASSPPSIQANYGYTF	TGTGCCAGCTCACCACCTTCTATCCAAGCTAACTATGGCTACACCTTC
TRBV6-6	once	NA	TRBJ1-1	CASSYSVNTEAFF	TGTGCCAGCAGTTATAGCGTGAACACTGAAGCTTTCTTT
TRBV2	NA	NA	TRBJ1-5	CASNGEAAQPQHF	TGTGCCAGCAACGGGGAGGCGGCTCAGCCCCAGCATTTT
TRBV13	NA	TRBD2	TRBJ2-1	CASSFRTSYNEQFF	TGTGCCAGCAGCTTCCGGACTAGCTACAATGAGCAGTTCTTC
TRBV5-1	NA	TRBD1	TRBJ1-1	CASSPYSGQGGTEAFF	TGCGCCAGCAGCCCCTACTCGGGACAGGGAGGCACTGAAGCTTTCTTT
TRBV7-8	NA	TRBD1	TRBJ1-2	CASSSTGGLYGYTF	TGTGCCAGCAGTTCGACAGGGGGCCTCTATGGCTACACCTTC
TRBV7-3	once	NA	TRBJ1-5	CASSLTSGQPQHF	TGTGCCAGCAGCTTAACTTCCGGTCAGCCCCAGCATTTT
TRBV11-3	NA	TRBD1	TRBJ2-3	CASSPGQGMESDTQYF	TGTGCCAGCAGCCCTGGACAGGGGATGGAGTCAGATACGCAGTATTTT
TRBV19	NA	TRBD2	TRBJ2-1	CASSPSGLVLNEQFF	TGTGCCAGTAGTCCTAGCGGCTTAGTGTTGAATGAGCAGTTCTTC
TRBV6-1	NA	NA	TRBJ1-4	CASSEVLAVREKLFF	TGTGCCAGCAGTGAAGTTTTGGCAGTCAGGGAAAAACTGTTTTTT
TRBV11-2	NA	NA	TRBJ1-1	CASSLEWGRDTEAFF	TGTGCCAGCAGCTTAGAGTGGGGGCGAGACACTGAAGCTTTCTTT
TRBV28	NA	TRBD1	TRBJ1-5	CASTETGLRNQPQHF	TGTGCCAGCACCGAGACAGGGTTGCGCAATCAGCCCCAGCATTTT
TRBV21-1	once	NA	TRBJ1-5	CASSKPKVVPKGDRGNSNQPQHF	TGTGCCAGCAGCAAACCTAAAGTCGTCCCAAAAGGGGACAGGGGGAATAGCAATCAGCCCCAGCATTTT
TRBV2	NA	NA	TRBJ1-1	CASSAITEAFF	TGTGCCAGCAGTGCGATCACTGAAGCTTTCTTT
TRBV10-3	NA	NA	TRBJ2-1	CAISAPSIPGERGAYNEQFF	TGTGCCATCAGTGCCCCCTCGATCCCCGGGGAGAGGGGGGCCTACAATGAGCAGTTCTTC
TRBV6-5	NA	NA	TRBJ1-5	CASSPGFSNQPQHF	TGTGCCAGCAGCCCGGGTTTTAGCAATCAGCCCCAGCATTTT
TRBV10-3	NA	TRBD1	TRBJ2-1	CAISERRDRGYNEQFF	TGTGCCATCAGTGAGAGGCGGGACAGGGGTTACAATGAGCAGTTCTTC
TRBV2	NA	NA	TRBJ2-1	CASSEGPIGEQFF	TGTGCCAGCAGTGAAGGTCCGATAGGTGAGCAGTTCTTC
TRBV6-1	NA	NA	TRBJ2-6	CASSEEFGSGANVLTF	TGTGCCAGCAGTGAAGAATTCGGCTCTGGGGCCAACGTCCTGACTTTC
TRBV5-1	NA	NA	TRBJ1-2	CASSLGPSGEGYTF	TGCGCCAGCAGCCTGGGACCATCCGGAGAGGGCTACACCTTC
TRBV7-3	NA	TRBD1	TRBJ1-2	CASSSTGVNGYTF	TGTGCCAGCAGCTCGACAGGGGTCAATGGCTACACCTTC
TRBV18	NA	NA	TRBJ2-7	CASIEGLGNYEQYF	TGTGCCAGCATAGAGGGATTGGGAAACTACGAGCAGTACTTC
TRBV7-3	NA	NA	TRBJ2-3	CASSVDRLDTQYF	TGTGCCAGCAGCGTCGACAGGTTAGATACGCAGTATTTT
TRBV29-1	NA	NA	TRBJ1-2	CSVEDLRANGYTF	TGCAGCGTTGAAGATCTCAGAGCTAATGGCTACACCTTC
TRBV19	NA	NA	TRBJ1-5	CASTFVVWDQPQHF	TGTGCCAGTACGTTTGTGGTTTGGGATCAGCCCCAGCATTTT
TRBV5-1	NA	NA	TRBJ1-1	CASSFGPTANTEAFF	TGCGCCAGCAGCTTCGGCCCGACAGCGAACACTGAAGCTTTCTTT
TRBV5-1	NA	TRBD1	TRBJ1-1	CASSLLSLGQGAEAFF	TGCGCCAGCAGCTTGCTATCTTTGGGACAGGGAGCTGAAGCTTTCTTT
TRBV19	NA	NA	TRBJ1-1	CASREMDSSTEAFF	TGTGCCAGTAGGGAGATGGACAGTAGCACTGAAGCTTTCTTT
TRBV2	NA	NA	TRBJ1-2	CASSDGGYYGYTF	TGTGCCAGCAGTGATGGCGGGTACTATGGCTACACCTTC
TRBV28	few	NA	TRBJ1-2	CASSQRGRGNYGYTF	TGTGCCAGCAGTCAAAGGGGCAGGGGTAACTATGGCTACACCTTC
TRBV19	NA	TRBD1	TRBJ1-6	CASTWEGTGGPPLHF	TGTGCCAGTACTTGGGAAGGGACAGGGGGTCCACCCCTCCACTTT
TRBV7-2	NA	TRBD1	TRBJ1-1	CASSHGTGRTFF	TGTGCCAGCAGCCACGGGACAGGCAGGACTTTCTTT
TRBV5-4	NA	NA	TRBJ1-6	CASSNLGQEDSPLHF	TGTGCCAGCAGCAACCTGGGGCAGGAAGATTCACCCCTCCACTTT
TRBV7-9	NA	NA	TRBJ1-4	CASSPLGKKNEKLFF	TGTGCCAGCAGCCCTTTGGGCAAGAAAAATGAAAAACTGTTTTTT
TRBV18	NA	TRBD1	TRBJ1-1	CASSPWDRGQTEAFF	TGTGCCAGCTCACCTTGGGACAGGGGGCAAACTGAAGCTTTCTTT
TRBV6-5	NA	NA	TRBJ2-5	CASSFNEQETQYF	TGTGCCAGCAGTTTTAATGAGCAAGAGACCCAGTACTTC
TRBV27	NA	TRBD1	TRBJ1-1	CASSYKQGAGTEAFF	TGTGCCAGCAGTTACAAACAGGGGGCAGGGACTGAAGCTTTCTTT
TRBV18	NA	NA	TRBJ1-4	CASSIQNEKLFF	TGTGCCAGCTCAATTCAAAATGAAAAACTGTTTTTT
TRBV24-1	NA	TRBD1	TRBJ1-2	CATSDRQGRGYTF	TGTGCCACCAGTGACCGACAGGGGCGCGGCTACACCTTC
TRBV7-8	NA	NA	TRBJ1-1	CASSTGTAVNAFF	TGTGCCAGCAGCACAGGGACCGCGGTGAACGCTTTCTTT
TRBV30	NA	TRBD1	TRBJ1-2	CAWGGDRVLYGYTF	TGTGCCTGGGGGGGGGACAGGGTTCTCTATGGCTACACCTTC
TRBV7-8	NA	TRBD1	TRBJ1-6	CASSAPSDRGNSPLHF	TGTGCCAGCAGCGCGCCGTCAGACAGGGGTAATTCACCCCTCCACTTT
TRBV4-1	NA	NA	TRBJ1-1	CASSQLGAAEAFF	TGCGCCAGCAGCCAGTTGGGAGCGGCTGAAGCTTTCTTT
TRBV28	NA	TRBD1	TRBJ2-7	CATSDRGRREQYF	TGTGCCACATCCGACAGGGGGCGGCGGGAGCAGTACTTC
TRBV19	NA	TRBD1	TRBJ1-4	CASIGQGGANEKLFF	TGTGCCAGTATCGGACAGGGGGGAGCTAATGAAAAACTGTTTTTT
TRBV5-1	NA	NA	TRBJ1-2	CASSEEVTGLYGYTF	TGCGCCAGCAGCGAAGAGGTGACGGGTCTATATGGCTACACCTTC
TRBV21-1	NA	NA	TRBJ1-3	CASSKRGGSGNTIYF	TGTGCCAGCAGCAAAAGAGGAGGCTCTGGAAACACCATATATTTT
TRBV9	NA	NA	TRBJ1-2	CASSGGGAAYGYTF	TGTGCCAGCAGCGGCGGCGGGGCTGCCTATGGCTACACCTTC
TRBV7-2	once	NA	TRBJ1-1	CASRRGEAFF	TGTGCCAGCCGGCGGGGGGAAGCTTTCTTT
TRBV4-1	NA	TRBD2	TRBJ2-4	CASSHYIAGGPLNIQYF	TGCGCCAGCAGCCATTACATAGCGGGGGGGCCGCTGAACATTCAGTACTTC
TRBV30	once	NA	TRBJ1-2	CAWSMGNYGYTF	TGTGCCTGGAGTATGGGCAACTATGGCTACACCTTC
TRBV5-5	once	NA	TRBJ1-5	CASSFSLSLGQPQHF	TGTGCCAGCAGCTTTTCCCTATCTCTTGGGCAGCCCCAGCATTTT
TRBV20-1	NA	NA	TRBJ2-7	CSARLAYEQYF	TGCAGTGCCCGCTTAGCTTACGAGCAGTACTTC